This T cell receptor (beta chain) was identified during a study of CD8 T cells in Susac syndrome. Random hexamers were used to reverse transcribe about 0.5 to 1 ug of RNA. The amplification used immunoSEQ multiplex PCR on TCR beta CDR3; it spanned 54 Vbeta and 13 Jbeta. TCRdb itself ran the immunoSEQ multiplex PCR reads through MiXCR, one entry per CDR3 protein. This table has 250,000 to 300,000 distinct CDR3 sequences, over 75% appearing once. The germline V and J ends were trimmed by 4 bases and 4 bases, with 11 bases remaining between them. The CDR3 has 13 residues. In germline, CDR1 is GTSNPN, CDR2 SVGIG (reference sequence).

The sequence came from a human donor with multiple sclerosis. Sequencing was done on a sample of CD8+ T cells from PBMCs. V usage is TRBV30 and J usage is TRBJ2-1, with D possibly being TRBD2 (6 bases). The CDR3 DNA is TGTGCCTGGATGCTAGCGAGGTACAATGAGCAGTTCTTC. Amino acids: CAWMLARYNEQFF.